The 13 T cell receptor beta chains listed next were all sequenced from one sample in a study of T-cell reconstitution after alpha-beta-depleted transplantation in children. It was with unique molecular identifiers that the TCRbeta library was prepared. MiXCR, run by TCRdb on the PCR reads, gives a single entry per CDR3 protein. The data contain about 200,000 distinct CDR3 sequences, roughly 7% of them seen just once; the ten biggest clones take up less than 7%. Sequencing was performed on PBMCs, taken before TCRalphabeta/CD19-depleted stem cell transplant. These TCRs come from a boy aged 2 to 9 with acute lymphoblastic leukemia, due to receive a stem cell transplant.

This clonotype was seen at least ten times. The chain employs TRBV7-6 and TRBJ1-1; perhaps TRBD1 as D (5 bases). Germline assignment: CDR1 SGHVS and CDR2 FNYEAQ. Trimming shortened V by 3 bases and J by 1 base, and 9 bases separated the two germline ends. The CDR3 spans 14 residues. The CDR3 DNA reads TGTGCCAGCAGCTTCGAGGACAAGAACACTGAAGCTTTCTTT. Its translation is CASSFEDKNTEAFF.

This sequence joins TRBV5-6 and TRBJ1-6; D is unresolved. CDR1 and CDR2 from the germline V gene are SGHDT and YYEEEE. V was pared by 7 bases and J by 9 bases, with 20 bases between. The CDR3 loop spans 15 amino acids. DNA for the CDR3: TGTGCCAGCGAGATTTTTGCGGACCTTGGTTCACCCCTCCACTTT. This translates into CASEIFADLGSPLHF.

This clonotype was observed at least ten times. The CDR3 protein is CSAQVFPGAEQYF. The CDR3 nucleotides are TGCAGTGCTCAAGTATTCCCCGGTGCGGAGCAGTACTTC. This chain connects TRBV20-1 to TRBJ2-7; D gene uncertain. Germline V gives CDR1 DFQATT, CDR2 SNEGSKA (reference sequence). Deletions cut 5 bases from V and 7 bases from J, with 18 bases between. This CDR3 comprises 13 residues.

This clonotype was counted many times. The genes are TRBV4-3 and TRBJ1-1; D gene uncertain. This CDR3 is built from 15 residues. Germline assignment: CDR1 LGHNA and CDR2 YSLEER. With 7 bases removed from V and 3 bases from J, the gap between germline ends came to 18 bases. The CDR3 protein is CASTSFAGGDTEAFF. CDR3 sequence (DNA): TGCGCCAGCACCTCCTTTGCGGGTGGTGACACTGAAGCTTTCTTT.

This clonotype was seen at least ten times. The rearrangement uses TRBV20-1 and TRBJ2-1, with a tentative D call TRBD2 (6 bases). This CDR3 comprises 14 residues. Germline V lookup: CDR1 DFQATT, CDR2 SNEGSKA (reference sequence). V was pared by 3 bases and J by 9 bases, with 18 bases between. In DNA form, the CDR3 reads TGCAGTGCTAGCAGGGAGGCTTTGGGTAGTGAGCAGTTCTTC. This encodes CSASREALGSEQFF.

This clonotype has a handful of counts. This chain links TRBV7-8 with TRBJ2-2; weak D call: TRBD1 (6 bases). Germline loops: CDR1 SGHVS, CDR2 FQNEAQ. The CDR3 has 16 amino acids. V was cut by 1 base and J by 3 bases, with 12 bases left in between. CDR3 residues: CASSLVGQGYTGELFF. Written as DNA, the CDR3 is TGTGCCAGCAGCTTAGTTGGGCAGGGGTACACCGGGGAGCTGTTTTTT. The variable domain in full, completed from reference TRBV7-8 and TRBJ2-2, reads GAGVSQSPRYKVAKRGQDVALRCDPISGHVSLFWYQQALGQGPEFLTYFQNEAQLDKSGLPSDRFFAERPEGSVSTLKIQRTQQEDSAVYLCASSLVGQGYTGELFFGEGSRLTVL.

This clonotype was recorded a few times. The chain joins TRBV5-5 to TRBJ2-2; 9 bases fit TRBD1. V shed 3 bases and J 4 bases; nucleotides not matched to a gene: 10. The CDR3 runs to 17 residues. The germline V gene encodes CDR1 SGHKS and CDR2 YYEKEE (reference sequence). The CDR3 reads CASSSSGGTGSTGELFF. The CDR3 DNA sequence: TGTGCCAGCAGCTCCTCAGGAGGGACAGGGAGCACCGGGGAGCTGTTTTTT.

The table lists this clonotype with many counts. The chain combines TRBV29-1 with TRBJ2-3; 10 nucleotides line up with TRBD2. CDR3 length equals 13 residues. Germline CDR1 reads SQVTM; CDR2 reads ANQGSEA. The junction had 7 bases not matched to a gene; V was cut back by 6 bases and J by 7 bases. The CDR3 loop reads CSVQGLAINTQYF. The DNA of the CDR3 is TGCAGCGTGCAGGGACTAGCGATAAATACGCAGTATTTT.

There are many counts of this clonotype. V is TRBV7-9 and J is TRBJ1-2; TRBD1 aligns across 9 bases. V lost 8 bases to trimming and J lost 4 bases; unmatched junction nucleotides: 8. Germline V CDR1 and CDR2: SEHNR, FQNEAQ (reference sequence). This CDR3 has 14 amino acids. The CDR3 is CASPEQGAGYGYTF. CDR3 coding DNA: TGTGCCAGCCCCGAACAGGGGGCTGGCTATGGCTACACCTTC. Supplemented by reference TRBV7-9 and TRBJ1-2, the full variable domain reads DTGVSQNPRHKITKRGQNVTFRCDPISEHNRLYWYRQTLGQGPEFLTYFQNEAQLEKSRLLSDRFSAERPKGSFSTLEIQRTEQGDSAMYLCASPEQGAGYGYTFGSGTRLTVV.

Many counts were recorded for this clonotype. The chain combines TRBV12-3 or TRBV12-4 with TRBJ2-5; TRBD2 aligns across 8 bases. The CDR3 covers 15 residues. J gave up 5 bases and V 3 bases, and 8 bases lay outside the gene matches. The CDR3 sequence is CASSFRLAGGETQYF. The CDR3 nucleotides read TGTGCCAGCAGTTTCCGGCTAGCGGGTGGTGAGACCCAGTACTTC.

For this clonotype: A much larger clone lies a single base off, so this may be a read error. The V and J genes are TRBV20-1 and TRBJ2-1, with 7 positions matching TRBD2. Germline V gives CDR1 DFQATT, CDR2 SNEGSKA (reference sequence). This CDR3 is built from 15 residues. The CDR3 DNA reads TGCAGTACTAGAAAGAAGCGGGAAGGGTACAATGAGCAGTTCTTC. This translates into CSTRKKREGYNEQFF.

J is TRBJ2-7 and V is TRBV28, with D perhaps being TRBD1 or TRBD2 (5 bases each). This CDR3 contains 14 residues. CDR1 MDHEN and CDR2 SYDVKM come from the germline V gene. V was clipped by 5 bases and J by 0 bases, with 11 bases between them. CDR3 region: CASSIGAASYEQYF. The CDR3 DNA reads as TGTGCCAGCAGTATCGGGGCGGCCTCCTACGAGCAGTACTTC.

This clonotype has ten or more counts. The CDR3, as DNA: TGTGCCAGCAGAGCGGGACTAGCGGGATTAAATGAGCAGTTCTTC. As protein: CASRAGLAGLNEQFF. The chain has TRBV6-2 or TRBV6-3 and TRBJ2-1; TRBD2 agrees at 13 bases. The CDR3 extends over 15 amino acids. Per germline, CDR1 MNHEY and CDR2 SVGEGT. Germline trimming cut 6 bases from V and 7 bases from J; bases unmatched to any gene: 6.